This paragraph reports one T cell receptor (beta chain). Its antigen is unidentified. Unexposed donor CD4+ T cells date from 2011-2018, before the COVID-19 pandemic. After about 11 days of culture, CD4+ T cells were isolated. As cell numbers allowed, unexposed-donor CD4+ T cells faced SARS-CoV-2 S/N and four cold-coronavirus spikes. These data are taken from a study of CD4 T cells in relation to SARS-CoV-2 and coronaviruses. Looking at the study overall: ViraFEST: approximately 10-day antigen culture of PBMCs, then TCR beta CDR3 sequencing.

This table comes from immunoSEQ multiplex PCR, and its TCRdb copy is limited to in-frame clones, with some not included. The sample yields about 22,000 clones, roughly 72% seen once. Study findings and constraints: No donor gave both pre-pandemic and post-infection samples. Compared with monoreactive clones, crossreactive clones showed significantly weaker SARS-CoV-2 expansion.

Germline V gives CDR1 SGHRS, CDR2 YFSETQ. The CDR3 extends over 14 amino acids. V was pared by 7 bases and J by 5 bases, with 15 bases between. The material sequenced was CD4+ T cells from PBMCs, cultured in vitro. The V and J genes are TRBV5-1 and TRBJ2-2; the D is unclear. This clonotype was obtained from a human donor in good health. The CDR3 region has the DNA TGCGCCAGCGGGCCTACTGCTCTGACCGGGGAGCTGTTTTTT. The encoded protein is CASGPTALTGELFF.